The present T cell receptor (beta chain) was sequenced within a study of T cell repertoires in cytomegalovirus infection. As for the study in general: Signatures in public TCR beta sequences pointed to both CMV infection and matching HLA type.

This clonotype showed up many times. Its specificity is not known. TCRdb ran MiXCR on the reads and lists one entry per CDR3 protein. Of about 130,000 distinct CDR3 sequences listed, roughly 9% are singletons. This CDR3 has 14 residues. Germline CDR1 and CDR2: ENHRY and SYGVKD. V was cut by 0 bases and J by 4 bases, with 9 bases left in between. Broader study findings: The cumulative frequency of public TCR beta families distinguished individuals who carried CMV together with the relevant HLA.

This clonotype was sampled from a human donor in good health (CMV status not recorded). Some clones in this sample may be carry-over from other donors' samples. The chain uses TRBV10-3 and TRBJ1-1; D is perhaps TRBD1 (6 bases). Sequenced sample: PBMCs. CDR3 coding DNA: TGTGCCATCAGTGAGTCGGGGGCTGGCACTGAAGCTTTCTTT. Translated, it gives CAISESGAGTEAFF.